This TCR beta chain appears in the sequencing data of a study of T cell responses to AZD1222 COVID-19 vaccine. This CDR3 contains 15 residues. After removal of 3 bases from V and 4 bases from J, the junction contained 7 bases not matched to a gene. The V gene's germline CDR1 is MNHEY and CDR2 SMNVEV (reference sequence). The data were produced by immunoSEQ multiplex PCR, yet TCRdb's version contains in-frame clones alone and is incomplete. The table lists roughly 97,000 clones, around nine tenths of them singletons. Whole-study findings and limits: Receipt of two AZD1222 doses was followed by a rise in Spike-specific TCR breadth and depth.

About this clone itself: Its antigen is still unknown.

The chain carries TRBV27 and TRBJ1-1, with TRBD1 matching over 8 bases. This receptor was identified in an adult in good health. The sample in question was peripheral blood, obtained on day 0 of AZD1222 vaccination. CDR3 sequence reads: CASSFGSRGRTEAFF. The CDR3 DNA follows: TGTGCCAGCAGTTTTGGGAGCAGGGGGCGCACTGAAGCTTTCTTT.